Each of the 32 T cell receptor beta chains below was sequenced from the same sample in a study of T cell repertoires in cytomegalovirus infection (dated by TCRdb to the late 2010s). These TCRs are of unknown antigen specificity. Taken with the paper, the label for treatment or condition translates to: in vitro stimulation with specific CMV peptide epitopes to enrich CMV-specific T cells. Sequenced on an Illumina HiSeq 1500. TCRdb reprocessing: public reads trimmed at Q25 with fastp, clones called with MiXCR, in-frame beta chains kept. Entries that share a CDR3 protein sequence are merged under the most common genes and DNA. The sample data list roughly 860,000 distinct CDR3 sequences, and approximately 32% of these were observed just once. The biggest ten clones account for around 12% of the sample. Sequenced here: cultured CD8+ T cells from PBMCs, sampled from culture after CMV antigen stimulation. These receptors originate from a human donor in good health (CMV status not recorded). Some clones in this sample may be carry-over from other donors' samples.

The sample holds many counts of this clonotype. J is TRBJ2-1 and V is TRBV7-8, with unresolved D. The germline gives CDR1 SGHVS, CDR2 FQNEAQ. Trimming removed 5 bases from V and 12 bases from J, with 14 bases in between. This CDR3 is 12 amino acids long. The CDR3 spells CASSPLPPGQFF. Written as DNA, the CDR3 is TGTGCCAGCAGCCCCCTCCCTCCGGGGCAGTTCTTC.

This clonotype was seen only a few times. The chain combines TRBV6-1 with TRBJ2-5; the match to TRBD2 covers 7 bases. The J segment lost 2 bases and the V segment lost 6 bases, leaving 12 bases of the junction unmatched. From germline, CDR1 is MNHNS and CDR2 SASEGT. The CDR3 loop spans 16 amino acids. CDR3: CASRLGTITEQETQYF. The CDR3 DNA sequence: TGTGCCAGCAGATTAGGGACTATCACAGAACAAGAGACCCAGTACTTC.

This clonotype has only a few counts. The chain recombines TRBV7-6 with TRBJ2-7; D unclear. CDR3 length equals 14 residues. Looked up from germline, CDR1 is SGHVS and CDR2 is FNYEAQ. The V end was cut by 5 bases, the J end by 2 bases, with 13 bases between. The CDR3 DNA sequence: TGTGCCAGCAGCACCGGACGGATTACCTACGAGCAGTACTTC. It encodes CASSTGRITYEQYF.

J is TRBJ2-5 and V is TRBV27; the D gene is possibly TRBD1 (6 bases). CDR3 length equals 14 residues. The germline CDR1 and CDR2 sequences are MNHEY and SMNVEV (reference sequence). The V end lost 8 bases, the J end lost 5 bases, and 18 bases lay between the germline ends. The CDR3 nucleotides are TGTGCCAGCCCCCGGAACAGGGCTTGGGAGACCCAGTACTTC. This encodes CASPRNRAWETQYF.

The chain joins TRBV5-4 to TRBJ2-3; D is undetermined. Trimming removed 0 bases from V and 8 bases from J, with 4 bases in between. The CDR3 extends over 11 amino acids. CDR1 is SGHNT, CDR2 YYREEE, per germline (reference sequence). CDR3: CASSLGVTQYF. The CDR3 bases are TGTGCCAGCAGCTTGGGGGTTACGCAGTATTTT.

This clonotype was observed many times. V is TRBV7-8 and J is TRBJ2-1, with D hard to call. The V end was cut by 1 base, the J end by 6 bases, with 7 bases between. This CDR3 is built from 13 residues. Germline V CDR1 and CDR2: SGHVS, FQNEAQ. CDR3 nucleotides: TGTGCCAGCAGCTTAGTCCCCTCCAATGAGCAGTTCTTC. Encoded protein: CASSLVPSNEQFF.

This clonotype was counted between two and nine times. V and J are TRBV7-6 and TRBJ1-1; D gene unclear. CDR3 size: 17 residues. The ends were cut back, 1 base at V and 3 bases at J, with 18 bases in the middle. Per the germline V gene, CDR1 is SGHVS and CDR2 is FNYEAQ. The CDR3 region is CASSLGYAGEKDTEAFF. The CDR3 nucleotides are TGTGCCAGCAGCTTAGGGTACGCTGGAGAGAAGGACACTGAAGCTTTCTTT.

In the case of this clonotype: Just one base apart from a much larger clone, this may be a read error. The CDR3 protein is CARSLGTGLYEQYV. The CDR3 DNA sequence: TGTGCCAGGAGTTTAGGGACAGGGCTTTACGAGCAGTACGTC. The V call is TRBV12-3 or TRBV12-4, the J call TRBJ2-7, with 9 bases matching TRBD1. CDR3 length: 14 residues.

CDR3 nucleotides: TGCAGTGCTAGAGAAGACAGGGCCGCCTGGGATACGCAGTATTTT. As protein: CSAREDRAAWDTQYF. The V gene is TRBV20-1, the J gene TRBJ2-3; 7 bases line up with TRBD1. CDR1 and CDR2 (germline): DFQATT, SNEGSKA (reference sequence). This CDR3 contains 15 residues. With V trimmed by 0 bases and J by 6 bases, 9 bases remained unmatched.

This clonotype was recorded a few times. The chain couples TRBV7-2 to TRBJ1-2, with D maybe TRBD1 (5 bases). The CDR3 has 16 amino acids. V lost 1 base and J lost 6, with 18 bases in between. Germline V gene lookup returns CDR1 SGHTA and CDR2 FQGNSA. The CDR3 coding sequence is TGTGCCAGCAGCTTAGTAGGAGGGACTGTACTGGATGGCTACACCTTC. It specifies CASSLVGGTVLDGYTF.

This chain joins TRBV20-1 and TRBJ1-6; D gene ambiguous. CDR3 length: 15 amino acids. CDR1 is DFQATT, CDR2 SNEGSKA, per germline (reference sequence). Trimming left V 7 bases short and J 0 bases short, with 13 bases between. Written as DNA, the CDR3 is TGCAGTGGGGCAGCAGAGACCTCCTATAATTCACCCCTCCACTTT. Amino acids: CSGAAETSYNSPLHF.

This clonotype was counted at least ten times. This chain links TRBV5-6 with TRBJ1-2, with D uncertain. This CDR3 region has 14 residues. Looked up from germline, CDR1 is SGHDT and CDR2 is YYEEEE. Deletions cut 2 bases from V and 4 bases from J, with 12 bases between. CDR3 DNA sequence: TGTGCCAGCAGCTTAATCGGCGGCTTCTATGGCTACACCTTC. Protein product: CASSLIGGFYGYTF. Looking up the rest from reference TRBV5-6 and TRBJ1-2 gives the full variable domain: DAGVTQSPTHLIKTRGQQVTLRCSPKSGHDTVSWYQQALGQGPQFIFQYYEEEERQRGNFPDRFSGHQFPNYSSELNVNALLLGDSALYLCASSLIGGFYGYTFGSGTRLTVV.

The table lists this clonotype with a few counts. In DNA, the CDR3 is TGTGCCAGCCAGAACCCTAGGACAGTTTTGGATGGGAGCACAGATACGCAGTATTTT. Protein sequence: CASQNPRTVLDGSTDTQYF. This sequence joins TRBV2 and TRBJ2-3, with TRBD1 as a possible D gene (6 bases). This CDR3 spans 19 amino acids. Germline V CDR1 and CDR2: SNHLY, FYNNEI. Trimming shortened V by 8 bases and J by 0 bases, and 27 bases separated the two germline ends. The entire variable domain, with the rest obtained from reference TRBV2 and TRBJ2-3, is as follows: EPEVTQTPSHQVTQMGQEVILRCVPISNHLYFYWYRQILGQKVEFLVSFYNNEISEKSEIFDDQFSVERPDGSNFTLKIRSTKLEDSAMYFCASQNPRTVLDGSTDTQYFGPGTRLTVL.

This clonotype turned up a few times. The V gene is TRBV20-1, the J gene TRBJ2-5; 13 bases fit TRBD2. The V and J ends lost 0 bases and 5 bases, in that order; junction bases with no gene match: 6. Germline CDR1 reads DFQATT; CDR2 reads SNEGSKA (reference sequence). The CDR3 consists of 16 residues. CDR3 nucleotides: TGCAGTGCTAGAGATAAGGGACTAGCGGGGATGGAGACCCAGTACTTC. It yields the protein CSARDKGLAGMETQYF.

The chain uses TRBV12-3 or TRBV12-4 and TRBJ2-3; D is uncertain. Trimming stripped 6 bases from V and 1 base from J, with 8 bases between. This CDR3 region has 13 residues. CDR3 nucleotide sequence: TGTGCCAGCAGGTTACTGGGCACAGATACGCAGTATTTT. Its translation is CASRLLGTDTQYF.

The V and J genes are TRBV5-1 and TRBJ1-2, with D possibly matching TRBD1 (5 bases). The CDR3 is 19 amino acids. Germline V gives CDR1 SGHRS, CDR2 YFSETQ. The V gene lost 0 bases and the J gene lost 0 bases, with 21 bases spanning the gap. CDR3 DNA sequence: TGCGCCAGCAGCTTGGTATTTGGGGGGGAGACCGACGCTAACTATGGCTACACCTTC. This gives the protein CASSLVFGGETDANYGYTF.

This clonotype was detected many times. The rearrangement uses TRBV7-6 and TRBJ2-1; unclear D gene. Trimming cost V 3 bases and J 13 bases, with 13 bases left between them. Germline CDR1 is SGHVS and CDR2 is FNYEAQ. There are 12 residues in the CDR3. CDR3 protein: CASSFSFMFQFF. CDR3 nucleotides: TGTGCCAGCAGCTTCTCCTTTATGTTTCAGTTCTTC.

This clonotype has more than one count but fewer than ten. The V gene is TRBV7-8, the J gene TRBJ1-5; D call uncertain. The CDR3 extends over 13 amino acids. Trimming cost V 0 bases and J 7 bases, with 7 bases left between them. The germline CDR1 and CDR2 sequences are SGHVS and FQNEAQ. The CDR3 bases are TGTGCCAGCAGCTTAGCTTACGGCCAGCCCCAGCATTTT. Residues: CASSLAYGQPQHF.

This clonotype was counted many times. The V and J genes are TRBV12-3 or TRBV12-4 and TRBJ1-5; no reliable D call. This CDR3 is built from 13 residues. Trimming took off 6 bases at V and 4 bases at J, with 10 bases between the two ends. The CDR3 sequence is CASSLLGNQPQHF. In DNA form, the CDR3 reads TGTGCCAGCAGCTTACTGGGGAATCAGCCCCAGCATTTT.

This clonotype was counted between two and nine times. The chain is built from TRBV6-6 and TRBJ2-7, with 7 bases that match TRBD1. The germline gives CDR1 MNHNY, CDR2 SVGAGI (reference sequence). The CDR3 consists of 17 residues. The V segment lost 6 bases and the J segment 0 bases; nucleotides outside the gene matches: 14. The CDR3 DNA sequence: TGTGCCAGCAGCCTCTACTTGCCCGGGACAGACTCCTACGAGCAGTACGTC. Translated, it gives CASSLYLPGTDSYEQYV.

Turning to this clonotype: The junction does not match germline at one end; this may be a read error. The rearrangement joins TRBV12-3 or TRBV12-4 to TRBJ2-7, with D tentatively TRBD2 (5 bases). The CDR3 has 12 amino acids. The chain's CDR3 is CANSLGAYEQYF. The DNA for the CDR3 is TGTGCCAACAGTTTGGGAGCCTACGAGCAGTACTTC.

This chain connects TRBV6-5 to TRBJ1-2, with D uncertain. CDR3 length equals 19 residues. Looked up from germline, CDR1 is MNHEY and CDR2 is SVGAGI. Trimming shortened V by 0 bases and J by 8 bases, and 28 bases separated the two germline ends. The DNA of the CDR3 is TGTGCCAGCAGTTACTCCGGATCCTTAACCCGATCCATCAGAGAAGGCTACACCTTC. Translated: CASSYSGSLTRSIREGYTF.

The chain employs TRBV6-6 and TRBJ2-7; unclear D gene. Germline lookup yields CDR1 MNHNY and CDR2 SVGAGI (reference sequence). The CDR3 is made up of 14 amino acids. V shed 2 bases and J shed 5 bases, with 13 bases lying between them. The chain's CDR3 is CASSYGLVGDEQYF. CDR3 in DNA: TGTGCCAGCAGTTACGGGTTAGTTGGCGACGAGCAGTACTTC.

The chain recombines TRBV7-6 with TRBJ2-2; 9 bases match TRBD1. Trimming took 4 bases from V and 0 from J; bases not matched to a gene: 3. The CDR3 loop spans 16 amino acids. The germline CDR1 and CDR2 sequences are SGHVS and FNYEAQ. CDR3 DNA sequence: TGTGCCAGCAGCTACACAGGGGGCCCGAACACCGGGGAGCTGTTTTTT. It specifies CASSYTGGPNTGELFF. Complete variable domain (other parts from reference TRBV7-6 and TRBJ2-2): GAGVSQSPRYKVTKRGQDVALRCDPISGHVSLYWYRQALGQGPEFLTYFNYEAQQDKSGLPNDRFSAERPEGSISTLTIQRTEQRDSAMYRCASSYTGGPNTGELFFGEGSRLTVL.

This clonotype has just a few counts. The chain is built from TRBV6-1 and TRBJ2-1; a possible D gene is TRBD1 (6 bases). Germline values: CDR1 MNHNS, CDR2 SASEGT. V was pared by 1 base and J by 2 bases, with 9 bases between. The CDR3 totals 15 residues. The DNA for the CDR3 is TGTGCCAGCAGTGAAGAGGGGGAGCCCTACAATGAGCAGTTCTTC. It yields the protein CASSEEGEPYNEQFF.

Many counts were recorded for this clonotype. The rearrangement uses TRBV7-6 and TRBJ2-1; 11 nucleotides agree with TRBD2. Germline V gene lookup returns CDR1 SGHVS and CDR2 FNYEAQ. The CDR3 is 15 amino acids. Trimming cost V 6 bases and J 5 bases; bases outside gene matches: 6. CDR3 residues: CASSPLAGGHNEQFF. The CDR3 nucleotides are TGTGCCAGCAGTCCTCTAGCGGGGGGACACAATGAGCAGTTCTTC. Combining the CDR3 with reference TRBV7-6 and TRBJ2-1 gives the whole variable domain GAGVSQSPRYKVTKRGQDVALRCDPISGHVSLYWYRQALGQGPEFLTYFNYEAQQDKSGLPNDRFSAERPEGSISTLTIQRTEQRDSAMYRCASSPLAGGHNEQFFGPGTRLTVL.

The gene calls are TRBV7-2 and TRBJ2-3; D call uncertain. Germline loops: CDR1 SGHTA, CDR2 FQGNSA. The CDR3 spans 15 residues. Trimming shortened V by 3 bases and J by 2 bases, and 12 bases separated the two germline ends. CDR3 region: CASSFEGGPTDTQYF. CDR3 nucleotide sequence: TGTGCCAGCAGCTTTGAAGGCGGACCCACAGATACGCAGTATTTT.

This clonotype came up a few times. One end of the junction varies from germline; a read error may be responsible. CDR3 nucleotides: TGTGCTAGCAGCTTAGCCCCCTTGGGTGGGGAGCTGTTTTTT. Translated: CASSLAPLGGELFF. The chain links TRBV7-7 to TRBJ2-2; D ambiguous. CDR3 length equals 14 residues. The germline V gene encodes CDR1 SSHAT and CDR2 FNYEAQ (reference sequence).

The rearrangement joins TRBV7-3 to TRBJ2-1, with a weak D call TRBD1 (6 bases). The germline V and J ends were trimmed by 5 bases and 4 bases, with 18 bases remaining between them. Germline V gene data show CDR1 as SGHTA and CDR2 as FQGTGA. The CDR3 covers 16 residues. In DNA, the CDR3 is TGTGCCAGCAGCAAGGGGGTAGTCCCCCCTTACAATGAGCAGTTCTTC. Protein product: CASSKGVVPPYNEQFF.

The table lists this clonotype with a few counts. V is TRBV24-1 and J is TRBJ2-1, with D perhaps TRBD1 (5 bases). The CDR3 runs 16 residues. Germline V gives CDR1 KGHDR, CDR2 SFDVKD. V was shortened by 3 bases and J by 7 bases, with 18 bases between the two germline ends. In DNA form, the CDR3 reads TGTGCCACCAGTGATCCAGTTCAAGGGGTGGGGAATGAGCAGTTCTTC. It encodes CATSDPVQGVGNEQFF.

This chain uses TRBV20-1 with TRBJ2-3; 9 nucleotides match TRBD2. This CDR3 region has 15 residues. J lost 2 bases, V lost 5 bases, and 8 bases had no gene match. Germline V gene lookup returns CDR1 DFQATT and CDR2 SNEGSKA (reference sequence). CDR3 sequence reads: CSAPGGLAFTDTQYF. CDR3 sequence (DNA): TGCAGTGCTCCCGGTGGACTAGCGTTCACAGATACGCAGTATTTT.

V usage is TRBV6-6 and J usage is TRBJ2-7; possibly TRBD2 for D (5 bases). V was trimmed by 5 bases and J by 0 bases, leaving 17 bases between them. In germline, CDR1 is MNHNY, CDR2 SVGAGI (reference sequence). The CDR3 has 16 residues. CDR3 in amino acids: CASSLAWQVSSYEQYF. CDR3 DNA sequence: TGTGCCAGCAGTCTAGCTTGGCAGGTTAGCTCCTACGAGCAGTACTTC.